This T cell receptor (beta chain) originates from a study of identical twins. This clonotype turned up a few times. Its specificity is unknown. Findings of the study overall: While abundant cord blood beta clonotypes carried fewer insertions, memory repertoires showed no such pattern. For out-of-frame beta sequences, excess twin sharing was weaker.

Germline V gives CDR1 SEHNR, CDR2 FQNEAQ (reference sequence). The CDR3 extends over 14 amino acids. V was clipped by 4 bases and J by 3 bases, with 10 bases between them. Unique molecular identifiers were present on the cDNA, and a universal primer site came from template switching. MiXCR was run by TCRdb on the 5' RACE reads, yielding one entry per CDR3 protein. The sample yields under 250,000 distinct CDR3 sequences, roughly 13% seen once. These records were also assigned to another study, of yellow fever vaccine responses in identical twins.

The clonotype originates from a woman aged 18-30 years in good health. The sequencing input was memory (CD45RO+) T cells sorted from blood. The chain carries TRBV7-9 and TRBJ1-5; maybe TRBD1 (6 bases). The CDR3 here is CASSSGTHNQPQHF. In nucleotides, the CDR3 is TGTGCCAGCAGCTCCGGGACACACAATCAGCCCCAGCATTTT.